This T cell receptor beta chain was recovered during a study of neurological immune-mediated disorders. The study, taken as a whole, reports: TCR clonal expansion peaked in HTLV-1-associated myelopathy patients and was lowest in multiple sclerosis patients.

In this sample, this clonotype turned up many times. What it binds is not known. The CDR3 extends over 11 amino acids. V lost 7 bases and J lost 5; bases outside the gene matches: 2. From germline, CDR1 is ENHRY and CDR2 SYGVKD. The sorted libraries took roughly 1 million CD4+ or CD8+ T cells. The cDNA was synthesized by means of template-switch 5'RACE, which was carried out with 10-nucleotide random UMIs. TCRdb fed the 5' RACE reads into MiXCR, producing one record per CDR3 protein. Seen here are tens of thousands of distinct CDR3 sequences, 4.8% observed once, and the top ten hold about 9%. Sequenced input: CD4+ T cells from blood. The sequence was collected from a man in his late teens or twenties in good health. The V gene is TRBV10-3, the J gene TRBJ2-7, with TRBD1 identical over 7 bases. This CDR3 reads CAITDRDEQYF. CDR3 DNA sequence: TGTGCCATCACCGACAGGGACGAGCAGTACTTC.